This T cell receptor (beta chain) was sequenced in a study of cytomegalovirus exposure and HLA in healthy donors. The CDR3 length is 13 residues. V lost 6 bases, J lost 6 bases, and 13 bases lay in between. Germline CDR1 is ENHRY and CDR2 is SYGVKD. PCR primers comprised 60 Vbeta and 13 Jbeta primers. TCRdb keeps only in-frame clones here, not all; method: immunoSEQ multiplex PCR. Here the sample spans 180,000 or so clones, over 80% being singletons. The V gene is TRBV10-3, the J gene TRBJ2-3; D remains unclear. This TCR came from a woman aged 45-59 years in good health and CMV-seropositive. Sequenced: PBMCs. The CDR3 protein is CAISTVVADTQYF. The CDR3 coding sequence is TGTGCCATCAGCACTGTGGTAGCTGATACGCAGTATTTT.